The present T cell receptor (beta chain) was sequenced within a study of blood T cell repertoires in COVID-19. Overall study context: The study drew acute and convalescent COVID-19 samples from the United States, Italy and Spain.

In the study's own analysis: Amplifying reference gene primers gave estimates of nucleated cell counts. The data were produced by immunoSEQ multiplex PCR, yet TCRdb's version contains in-frame clones alone and is incomplete. V, J and clone size reflect that table, while D and trimming were determined from the DNA. This repertoire shows fewer than 300,000 clones, about four fifths found once; its top ten account for 9.4%. This CDR3 has 13 amino acids. V was clipped by 0 bases and J by 8 bases, with 10 bases between them. Germline V lookup: CDR1 MNHEY, CDR2 SVGAGI. The TCR comes from a woman between 45 and 65 years old who had recovered from COVID-19. Sequenced material: peripheral blood. The chain links TRBV6-5 to TRBJ1-2, with a tentative D call TRBD1 (6 bases). Here the CDR3 reads CASSYSDRGGYTF. The DNA of the CDR3 is TGTGCCAGCAGTTACTCGGACAGAGGCGGCTACACCTTC.